This T cell receptor (beta chain) comes out of a study of T-cell memory formation after mild COVID-19 (dated by TCRdb to the early 2020s). For the study in its entirety: Most TCR sequence clusters were specific to one of the two donors. T-cell clones expanding and contracting after mild COVID-19 in two donors were tracked by longitudinal TCRalpha and TCRbeta repertoire sequencing. The cohort was made up of two young adult volunteers, one female and one male, who were previously healthy.

Broader findings and caveats from the paper: The study covered only a couple of mild cases, and larger cohorts including severe cases with pre-infection samples were considered necessary. Contracting CD4+ clones turned up mainly in the CM and EM memory subsets, whereas EMRA was where CD8+ clones were enriched. Clones that contracted from day 15 to 85 showed balanced CD4/CD8 phenotypes, whereas a second wave of clones that expanded from day 15 to 37 leaned towards CD4+. Some responding clones were detected in pre-infection memory, suggesting pre-existing cross-reactive memory T cells joined the SARS-CoV-2 response. SARS-CoV-2 specificity was not confirmed for the second-wave clones peaking on day 37.

Reads for this sample came from an Illumina NovaSeq 6000. Using 5'RACE with constant-segment primers, TCRalpha and TCRbeta cDNA libraries were constructed, with sample barcodes and unique molecular identifiers added in the process. Trizol reagent was used to extract RNA from every sample. Amplification of the libraries took two PCR steps, and the second step added a second sample barcode plus Illumina TruSeq adapters. Libraries were sequenced on an Illumina NovaSeq with 2 x 150 bp paired-end reads. In the authors' own workflow: The reads were demultiplexed and collapsed into UMI-guided consensus sequences using migec v1.2.7. Using mixcr v2.1.11, UMI consensuses were aligned to TRA and TRB V and J templates and then assembled into clonotypes. Expanded or contracted clonotypes were those called significant by both edgeR and NoisET, with noise models trained on biological replicates. For edgeR calls, the cutoffs were a false discovery rate-adjusted p below 0.01 and a log2 fold-change threshold of 1. As an exploratory analysis of dynamics, max-normalized trajectories of the 1000 most abundant clonotypes were examined by PCA with hierarchical clustering. The CD4 or CD8 phenotype of responding clones was assigned using the separately sequenced CD4+ and CD8+ repertoires. TCRdb ran its own pipeline on the public reads, namely fastp trimming at Q25 and MiXCR clone calling, and kept in-frame beta chains. Each CDR3 protein appears once, grouped with its most common genes and DNA. The V and J calls follow TCRdb's processing rather than the paper's. In this sample the table shows fewer than 500,000 distinct CDR3 sequences, approximately 25% of which occur a single time. The ten most abundant clones make up roughly an eighth of the sample.

The CDR3 contains 13 residues, cysteine and phenylalanine counted. The kept DNA is CDR3 alone, 39 bases in frame from the first base. V is pruned by 10 bases and J by 0 bases, leaving 4 bases of the junction without a gene match. The germline V gene yields SNHLY for CDR1 and FYNNEI for CDR2. This clonotype was seen a few times. Its antigen remains unidentified. No per-base quality is available; no much larger clone lies one base away. Ficoll-Paque density gradient centrifugation was used to isolate PBMCs. The sequence was collected from an adult woman who had mild COVID-19 (a few samples of this study predate the infection). The sample titles of this study are shuffled in the database, so cell type and time point are left out; the donor was told from shared clones. The sequencing input was PBMCs or a T cell subset sorted from them (not recorded which). The V gene is TRBV2 and the J gene is TRBJ1-1, and TRBD1 matches 8 of the central bases. CDR3 reads: CATRDRLNTEAFF. The base sequence is TGTGCCACCCGGGACAGGCTGAACACTGAAGCTTTCTTT.